The entry below gives a single T cell receptor (beta chain) sequence along with its context. The antigen remains unidentified. This sample was taken from a study of T cell responses to AZD1222 COVID-19 vaccine. Findings and limits, study-wide: Along spike, vaccine-associated CD4 TCRs were found throughout, with dominance at 160-218 and 743-854. Targets within unmutated variant regions were reportedly found for nearly half of spike-specific TCRs. Seropositive AZD1222 recipients at baseline numbered only 6 or 7.

Pooling covered second doses at about 4 or about 12 weeks. Assay: immunoSEQ multiplex PCR; the TCRdb copy retains only in-frame clones and omits some. Of around 100,000 clones in the sample, around 84% were seen once. The CDR3 runs to 15 residues. Germline trimming cut 4 bases from V and 4 bases from J; bases unmatched to any gene: 3. The germline V gene has CDR1 SEHNR and CDR2 FQNEAQ (reference sequence). The sequencing used peripheral blood, collected 28 days after the second AZD1222 dose. The sequence derives from an adult who received the AZD1222 COVID-19 vaccine. The chain joins TRBV7-9 to TRBJ1-5, with TRBD1 matching over 11 bases. The DNA of the CDR3 is TGTGCCAGCAGCTACGGGACAGGGGGAAATCAGCCCCAGCATTTT. Protein product: CASSYGTGGNQPQHF.